This is a list of T cell receptor beta chains from one sample in a study of T cell responses to AZD1222 COVID-19 vaccine. TCRdb's table, derived via immunoSEQ multiplex PCR, lists solely in-frame clones and lacks some. The sample contains approximately 93,000 clones, approximately 89% of which appear only once. Sequencing was performed on peripheral blood, taken 28 days after the second AZD1222 dose. Receptors were obtained from an adult who received the AZD1222 COVID-19 vaccine. Each CDR3 is given with its conserved first and last residue. The D gene is left open where the match is weak. Only some rows state a clone size, as once, few, many or a class for expanded clones.

V gene: TRBV4-1; clone size: few; J gene: TRBJ2-1; D gene: TRBD1; CDR3 DNA: TGCGCCAGCAGCCTACCCCGGACAGGGGTAAGTTTGGTCGACTCCTACAATGAGCAGTTCTTC; CDR3 protein: CASSLPRTGVSLVDSYNEQFF
V gene: TRBV4-1; clone size: .; J gene: TRBJ2-2; D gene: .; CDR3 DNA: TGCGCCAGCAGCCCAGGGGATCTGAGAGCGAACACCGGGGAGCTGTTTTTT; CDR3 protein: CASSPGDLRANTGELFF
V gene: TRBV5-1; clone size: .; J gene: TRBJ1-2; D gene: .; CDR3 DNA: TGCGCCAGCAGCCAAGGCTATGGCTACACCTTC; CDR3 protein: CASSQGYGYTF
V gene: TRBV25-1; clone size: .; J gene: TRBJ1-4; D gene: .; CDR3 DNA: TGTGCCAGCAGTGACGTTTGGGGGGCAAGAGAAAAACTGTTTTTT; CDR3 protein: CASSDVWGAREKLFF
V gene: TRBV23-1; clone size: .; J gene: TRBJ2-7; D gene: TRBD1; CDR3 DNA: TGCGCCAGCACCTATAAACGGGACAGGGCCTACGAGCAGTACTTC; CDR3 protein: CASTYKRDRAYEQYF
V gene: TRBV9; clone size: .; J gene: TRBJ2-4; D gene: .; CDR3 DNA: TGTGCCACCATAGGGTCCCGGGCCAAAAACATTCAGTACTTC; CDR3 protein: CATIGSRAKNIQYF
V gene: TRBV27; clone size: .; J gene: TRBJ1-5; D gene: TRBD1; CDR3 DNA: TGTGCCAGCAGTCTCCGACAGGGGAATCAGCCCCAGCATTTT; CDR3 protein: CASSLRQGNQPQHF
V gene: TRBV4-3; clone size: .; J gene: TRBJ1-2; D gene: TRBD1; CDR3 DNA: TGCGCCAGCAGCAGACCAGGGGGCGATCTCTATGGCTACACCTTC; CDR3 protein: CASSRPGGDLYGYTF
V gene: TRBV5-1; clone size: .; J gene: TRBJ1-5; D gene: .; CDR3 DNA: TGCGCCAGCAGCTTGGATCAGGGGAATCAGCCCCAGCATTTT; CDR3 protein: CASSLDQGNQPQHF
V gene: TRBV7-3; clone size: .; J gene: TRBJ2-3; D gene: TRBD2; CDR3 DNA: TGTGCCAGCAGCCGACTAGCGGGGGGGAAAGATACGCAGTATTTT; CDR3 protein: CASSRLAGGKDTQYF
V gene: TRBV4-2; clone size: .; J gene: TRBJ2-7; D gene: TRBD2; CDR3 DNA: TGTGCCAGCAGCCTGGGACTAGCGGGGGATTACGAGCAGTACTTC; CDR3 protein: CASSLGLAGDYEQYF
V gene: TRBV29-1; clone size: .; J gene: TRBJ2-2; D gene: .; CDR3 DNA: TGCAGCGTGGCCCGACAGGCCGGGGAGCTGTTTTTT; CDR3 protein: CSVARQAGELFF
V gene: TRBV7-2; clone size: .; J gene: TRBJ1-2; D gene: TRBD1; CDR3 DNA: TGTGCCAGCAGCTGGACAGGGGACTATGGCTACACCTTC; CDR3 protein: CASSWTGDYGYTF
V gene: TRBV4-1; clone size: .; J gene: TRBJ1-2; D gene: .; CDR3 DNA: TGCGCCAGCAGCCAAGGTTCGGCCAGGTACTATGGCTACACCTTC; CDR3 protein: CASSQGSARYYGYTF
V gene: TRBV5-1; clone size: .; J gene: TRBJ1-2; D gene: TRBD1; CDR3 DNA: TGCGCCAGCAGCTTGGACAGGGGGCGTAACTATGGCTACACCTTC; CDR3 protein: CASSLDRGRNYGYTF
V gene: TRBV4-3; clone size: .; J gene: TRBJ1-5; D gene: .; CDR3 DNA: TGCGCCAGCAGCCAAGTATGGGGCGGCAATCAGCCCCAGCATTTT; CDR3 protein: CASSQVWGGNQPQHF
V gene: TRBV7-2; clone size: .; J gene: TRBJ2-3; D gene: .; CDR3 DNA: TGTGCCAGCAGCTTACTAGTAGTGAGAGGAGATACGCAGTATTTT; CDR3 protein: CASSLLVVRGDTQYF
V gene: TRBV5-3; clone size: .; J gene: TRBJ1-3; D gene: .; CDR3 DNA: TGTGCCAGAAGGGCAGGCTTAAGAAACACCATATATTTT; CDR3 protein: CARRAGLRNTIYF
V gene: TRBV5-6; clone size: .; J gene: TRBJ1-6; D gene: .; CDR3 DNA: TGTGCCAGCAGCCAACAGGAGGGGAATTCACCCCTCCACTTT; CDR3 protein: CASSQQEGNSPLHF
V gene: TRBV4-3; clone size: .; J gene: TRBJ2-7; D gene: .; CDR3 DNA: TGCGCCAGCAGCCAAGATACTAGCTACGAGCAGTACTTC; CDR3 protein: CASSQDTSYEQYF
V gene: TRBV18; clone size: .; J gene: TRBJ1-6; D gene: TRBD1; CDR3 DNA: TGTGCCAGCTCACCGGGGACAGGGGATAATTCACCCCTCCACTTT; CDR3 protein: CASSPGTGDNSPLHF
V gene: TRBV7-3; clone size: .; J gene: TRBJ2-1; D gene: TRBD2; CDR3 DNA: TGTGCCAGCAGCCCAGGACTAGCGGGTTACAATGAGCAGTTCTTC; CDR3 protein: CASSPGLAGYNEQFF
V gene: TRBV27; clone size: once; J gene: TRBJ2-1; D gene: .; CDR3 DNA: TGTGCCAGCAGTTTAGGCCTAGCAGGTTTAAATGAGCAGTTCTTC; CDR3 protein: CASSLGLAGLNEQFF
V gene: TRBV3-1/TRBV3-2; clone size: .; J gene: TRBJ2-2; D gene: .; CDR3 DNA: TGTGCCAGCAGCCAAGGTCCGTCTAGGTCTGTCGGGGAGCTGTTTTTT; CDR3 protein: CASSQGPSRSVGELFF